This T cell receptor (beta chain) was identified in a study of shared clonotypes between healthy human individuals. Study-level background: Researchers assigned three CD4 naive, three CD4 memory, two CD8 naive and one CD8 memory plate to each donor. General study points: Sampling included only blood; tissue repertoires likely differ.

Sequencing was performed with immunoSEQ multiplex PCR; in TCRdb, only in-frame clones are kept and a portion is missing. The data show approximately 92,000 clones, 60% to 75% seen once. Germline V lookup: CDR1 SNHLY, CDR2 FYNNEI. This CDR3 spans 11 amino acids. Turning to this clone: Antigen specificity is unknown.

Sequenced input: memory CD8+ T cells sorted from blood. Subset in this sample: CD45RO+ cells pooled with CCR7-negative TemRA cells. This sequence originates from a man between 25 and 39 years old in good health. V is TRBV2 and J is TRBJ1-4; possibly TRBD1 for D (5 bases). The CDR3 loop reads CATAGTSRLFF. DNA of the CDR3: TGTGCGACGGCAGGGACCTCAAGACTGTTTTTT.